The 24 T cell receptor beta chains reported below all come from one sample, sequenced in a study of shared clonotypes between healthy human individuals. The table came from immunoSEQ multiplex PCR; TCRdb's copy has only in-frame clones and leaves some out. This table has 2.3 million or so clones, 80% to 95% appearing once. Sequencing was carried out using naive CD4+ T cells from PBMCs. Subset specified: CD45RA+ positively selected. The receptors here all came from a man aged 18 to 29 in good health. Some clones in this sample may be carry-over from other donors' samples.

The V call is TRBV5-6, the J call TRBJ2-1; the D is unclear. Germline lookup yields CDR1 SGHDT and CDR2 YYEEEE. This CDR3 has 16 residues. Trimming stripped 4 bases from V and 4 bases from J, with 18 bases between. CDR3 protein: CASSPDLVPLYNEQFF. The CDR3 DNA is TGTGCCAGCAGCCCCGACCTAGTTCCCCTTTACAATGAGCAGTTCTTC. Using reference TRBV5-6 and TRBJ2-1 for the parts outside the CDR3, the full variable domain is DAGVTQSPTHLIKTRGQQVTLRCSPKSGHDTVSWYQQALGQGPQFIFQYYEEEERQRGNFPDRFSGHQFPNYSSELNVNALLLGDSALYLCASSPDLVPLYNEQFFGPGTRLTVL.

The chain carries TRBV27 and TRBJ2-3; TRBD2 might be the D (6 bases). V gave up 3 bases and J gave up 4 bases, with 8 bases separating them. The CDR3 consists of 13 residues. In germline, CDR1 is MNHEY, CDR2 SMNVEV (reference sequence). This chain's CDR3 is CASSFSGSDTQYF. In nucleotides, the CDR3 is TGTGCCAGCAGTTTTAGCGGATCAGATACGCAGTATTTT.

The V and J genes are TRBV28 and TRBJ1-2; D unclear. Per germline, CDR1 MDHEN and CDR2 SYDVKM. The CDR3 contains 12 residues. V lost 3 bases, J lost 3 bases, and 5 bases lay in between. This CDR3 reads CASSLNHYGYTF. CDR3 DNA sequence: TGTGCCAGCAGTTTGAACCACTATGGCTACACCTTC.

The chain employs TRBV28 and TRBJ2-3; TRBD1 is a possible D gene (5 bases). The CDR3 sequence is 14 residues long. Per germline, CDR1 MDHEN and CDR2 SYDVKM. The germline V and J ends were trimmed by 6 bases and 4 bases, with 14 bases remaining between them. The CDR3 protein is CASRIRGSPDTQYF. Here the CDR3 DNA reads TGTGCCAGCAGGATAAGGGGCTCCCCAGATACGCAGTATTTT. Looking up the rest from reference TRBV28 and TRBJ2-3 gives the full variable domain: DVKVTQSSRYLVKRTGEKVFLECVQDMDHENMFWYRQDPGLGLRLIYFSYDVKMKEKGDIPEGYSVSREKKERFSLILESASTNQTSMYLCASRIRGSPDTQYFGPGTRLTVL.

The rearrangement uses TRBV5-1 and TRBJ2-7; 9 bases align to TRBD2. The J segment lost 3 bases and the V segment lost 4 bases, leaving 8 bases of the junction unmatched. The CDR3 has 15 residues. Germline CDR1 and CDR2: SGHRS and YFSETQ. The CDR3 sequence: CASSSSSGEVYEQYF. DNA for the CDR3: TGCGCCAGCAGCAGCTCTAGCGGGGAGGTCTACGAGCAGTACTTC.

This rearrangement joins TRBV10-1 to TRBJ2-3, with a tentative D call TRBD2 (7 bases). The CDR3 totals 11 residues. From germline, CDR1 is WNHNN and CDR2 SYGVQD (reference sequence). With 7 bases removed from V and 8 bases from J, the gap between germline ends came to 10 bases. CDR3 DNA: TGCGCCAGCACCCGGGGGGCTACGCAGTATTTT. It translates to CASTRGATQYF.

V gene TRBV10-2 combines with J gene TRBJ2-1; no clear D. CDR3 length: 10 amino acids. Germline V gene data show CDR1 as WSHSY and CDR2 as SAAADI. The V gene lost 10 bases and the J gene lost 4 bases, with 5 bases spanning the gap. The CDR3 DNA reads as TGCGCCACCGGGTACAATGAGCAGTTCTTC. This translates into CATGYNEQFF.

This chain joins TRBV7-3 and TRBJ2-2; D is undetermined. V lost 2 bases, J lost 6 bases, and 10 bases lay in between. The CDR3 loop spans 14 amino acids. Germline lookup yields CDR1 SGHTA and CDR2 FQGTGA. The CDR3 is CASSLATDAGELFF. The CDR3 DNA reads as TGTGCCAGCAGCTTAGCCACGGACGCCGGGGAGCTGTTTTTT.

V usage is TRBV11-2 and J usage is TRBJ2-1; 7 nucleotides match TRBD1. Germline V gives CDR1 SGHAT, CDR2 FQNNGV. Losses at the gene ends were 7 bases for V and 6 bases for J; bases not matched to a gene: 3. CDR3 length equals 12 residues. CDR3 in amino acids: CASMTGRNEQFF. CDR3 bases: TGTGCCAGCATGACAGGGCGCAATGAGCAGTTCTTC.

V gene TRBV7-2 combines with J gene TRBJ1-2, with D unresolved. The CDR3 is made up of 15 amino acids. V lost 5 bases and J lost 4, with 17 bases in between. Germline V CDR1 and CDR2: SGHTA, FQGNSA. CDR3 nucleotides: TGTGCCAGCAGCCCTCCCACTCGGGCCGGCTATGGCTACACCTTC. This codes for CASSPPTRAGYGYTF. Complete variable domain (other parts from reference TRBV7-2 and TRBJ1-2): GAGVSQSPSNKVTEKGKDVELRCDPISGHTALYWYRQSLGQGLEFLIYFQGNSAPDKSGLPSDRFSAERTGGSVSTLTIQRTQQEDSAVYLCASSPPTRAGYGYTFGSGTRLTVV.

The chain uses TRBV6-1 and TRBJ1-5; D remains ambiguous. The CDR3 is 15 residues long. Trimming took 3 bases from V and 3 from J, leaving 12 bases between them. The germline V gene encodes CDR1 MNHNS and CDR2 SASEGT. CDR3 nucleotides: TGTGCCAGCAGTGAGCTCGGTATCCTCAATCAGCCCCAGCATTTT. It translates to CASSELGILNQPQHF.

V is TRBV28 and J is TRBJ2-7; perhaps TRBD2 as D (5 bases). Trimming stripped 5 bases from V and 7 bases from J, with 18 bases between. Germline assignment: CDR1 MDHEN and CDR2 SYDVKM. There are 14 residues in the CDR3. The CDR3 reads CASSIDTSPGEQYF. The DNA for the CDR3 is TGTGCCAGCAGTATTGACACCTCTCCGGGGGAGCAGTACTTC.

V gene TRBV27 combines with J gene TRBJ1-3, with a possible D match to TRBD1 (5 bases). The germline V gene encodes CDR1 MNHEY and CDR2 SMNVEV (reference sequence). The CDR3 contains 18 residues. With 4 bases removed from V and 0 bases from J, the gap between germline ends came to 19 bases. This CDR3 reads CASSSTGTGPYSGNTIYF. In DNA, the CDR3 is TGTGCCAGCAGTTCCACCGGGACGGGACCCTACTCTGGAAACACCATATATTTT.

V and J are TRBV4-2 and TRBJ2-5; 12 nucleotides agree with TRBD2. Germline trimming cut 1 base from V and 1 base from J; bases unmatched to any gene: 4. This CDR3 region has 17 residues. In germline, CDR1 is LGHNA, CDR2 YNFKEQ. CDR3 DNA sequence: TGTGCCAGCAGCCAAGGGACTAGCGGGAATCCCCAAGAGACCCAGTACTTC. Encoded protein: CASSQGTSGNPQETQYF.

This clone has a single count. This chain joins TRBV14 and TRBJ2-7; TRBD2 aligns across 7 bases. V gave up 4 bases and J gave up 0 bases; unmatched junction bases: 6. This CDR3 is 15 amino acids long. CDR1 is SGHDN and CDR2 is FVKESK in the germline V gene. The CDR3 sequence: CASSPGGSASYEQYF. The CDR3 bases are TGTGCCAGCAGCCCGGGAGGTAGTGCCTCCTACGAGCAGTACTTC.

CDR3 in amino acids: CASSFGPGSQPQHF. CDR3 bases: TGTGCCAGCAGCTTCGGCCCAGGCTCTCAGCCCCAGCATTTT. V usage is TRBV7-9 and J usage is TRBJ1-5, with D uncertain. V gave up 3 bases and J gave up 6 bases, with 12 bases separating them. The V gene's germline CDR1 is SEHNR and CDR2 FQNEAQ (reference sequence). The CDR3 loop spans 14 amino acids.

The chain recombines TRBV15 with TRBJ2-3, with unresolved D. V lost 0 bases to trimming and J lost 7 bases, with 8 bases between them. Germline lookup yields CDR1 LNHNV and CDR2 YYDKDF (reference sequence). The CDR3 length is 13 residues. As DNA, the CDR3 is TGTGCCACCAGCAGAGATAGTGGAAATACGCAGTATTTT. Translating gives CATSRDSGNTQYF.

The chain employs TRBV5-1 and TRBJ1-1; TRBD1 might be the D (5 bases). The V gene's germline CDR1 is SGHRS and CDR2 YFSETQ. Trimming stripped 2 bases from V and 4 bases from J, with 15 bases between. CDR3 size: 15 residues. This CDR3 reads CASSFSDMGSTEAFF. CDR3 nucleotides: TGCGCCAGCAGCTTCTCGGACATGGGGAGCACTGAAGCTTTCTTT.

The gene calls are TRBV5-8 and TRBJ2-1, with D perhaps TRBD1 (5 bases). Trimming left V 2 bases short and J 4 bases short, with 16 bases between. Germline V gene lookup returns CDR1 SGHTS and CDR2 YDEGEE. CDR3 length equals 16 residues. As DNA, the CDR3 is TGTGCCAGCAGCTTTCCAGGGTCCTACTCTTACAATGAGCAGTTCTTC. Amino acid sequence: CASSFPGSYSYNEQFF. The full variable domain, with the rest looked up from reference TRBV5-8 and TRBJ2-1, is EAGVTQSPTHLIKTRGQQATLRCSPISGHTSVYWYQQALGLGLQFLLWYDEGEERNRGNFPPRFSGRQFPNYSSELNVNALELEDSALYLCASSFPGSYSYNEQFFGPGTRLTVL.

The V call is TRBV5-1, the J call TRBJ2-5; 7 positions agree with TRBD2. This CDR3 contains 15 residues. J lost 2 bases, V lost 5 bases, and 9 bases had no gene match. Germline values: CDR1 SGHRS, CDR2 YFSETQ. The CDR3 is CASSRSGMTQETQYF. CDR3 sequence (DNA): TGCGCCAGCAGTCGGAGCGGGATGACACAAGAGACCCAGTACTTC.

The J gene is TRBJ2-5, the V gene TRBV5-1; perhaps D is TRBD1 or TRBD2 (5 bases each). V was pared by 4 bases and J by 0 bases, with 10 bases between. This CDR3 has 14 residues. Germline V gene sequence: CDR1 SGHRS, CDR2 YFSETQ. The CDR3 DNA reads TGCGCCAGCAGCGGGACGGATAACCAAGAGACCCAGTACTTC. Its protein is CASSGTDNQETQYF.

The gene calls are TRBV28 and TRBJ1-5, with D perhaps matching TRBD1 (5 bases). Trimming pared 7 bases from V and 0 bases from J, leaving 16 bases between. Germline loops: CDR1 MDHEN, CDR2 SYDVKM. This CDR3 spans 16 amino acids. CDR3 loop: CASNLWGESSNQPQHF. The CDR3 DNA reads as TGTGCCAGCAACCTCTGGGGGGAATCTAGCAATCAGCCCCAGCATTTT. The full variable domain, rest sourced from reference TRBV28 and TRBJ1-5, is DVKVTQSSRYLVKRTGEKVFLECVQDMDHENMFWYRQDPGLGLRLIYFSYDVKMKEKGDIPEGYSVSREKKERFSLILESASTNQTSMYLCASNLWGESSNQPQHFGDGTRLSIL.

The gene calls are TRBV7-9 and TRBJ1-1; the D gene is possibly TRBD1 (6 bases). Germline CDR1 and CDR2: SEHNR and FQNEAQ (reference sequence). V lost 8 bases, J lost 0 bases, and 13 bases lay in between. The CDR3 totals 14 residues. CDR3 nucleotide sequence: TGTGCCAGCGTGGGGGGCGGTATGAACACTGAAGCTTTCTTT. Translating it yields CASVGGGMNTEAFF.

The chain combines TRBV10-3 with TRBJ1-3, with 10 bases fitting TRBD1. V shed 6 bases, J shed 4 bases, and the junction held 9 bases outside the gene matches. The CDR3 is 16 residues long. Germline loops: CDR1 ENHRY, CDR2 SYGVKD. CDR3 residues: CAISPRQGAMGNTIYF. CDR3 DNA sequence: TGTGCCATCAGCCCCAGACAGGGGGCAATGGGAAACACCATATATTTT.